A selection of T cell receptor beta chains follows, all from one sample in a study of blood T cell repertoires in COVID-19. Data came from immunoSEQ multiplex PCR; TCRdb stores just in-frame clones and leaves some out. This sample has more than 70,000 clones; around 84% occur once, and the top ten carry approximately 39%. The material sequenced was peripheral blood. The receptor set was obtained from a woman between 70 and 85 years old with acute or convalescent COVID-19. Both conserved end residues are part of each CDR3. D genes are given only for firm matches. Part of the rows lack a size; the others show once, few, many or a class for expanded clones.

j_call,clone_size,v_call,d_call,cdr3_aa,cdr3_nt
TRBJ2-7,once,TRBV6-2/TRBV6-3,-,CASRYATWSSYEQYF,TGTGCCAGCAGATACGCCACCTGGAGCTCCTACGAGCAGTACTTC
TRBJ2-1,-,TRBV3-1/TRBV3-2,TRBD1,CASRQQGANINEQFF,TGTGCCAGCAGACAACAGGGGGCGAATATCAATGAGCAGTTCTTC
TRBJ2-7,few,TRBV2,-,CASSGQRFLSSGEQYF,TGTGCCAGCAGTGGACAGCGTTTTTTAAGCTCGGGCGAGCAGTACTTC
TRBJ2-3,-,TRBV11-3,-,CASSFAGTTDTQYF,TGTGCCAGCAGCTTTGCCGGGACTACAGATACGCAGTATTTT
TRBJ2-3,-,TRBV5-1,-,CASRRTDDSDTQYF,TGCGCCAGCAGGCGGACTGATGACTCAGATACGCAGTATTTT
TRBJ2-1,-,TRBV7-8,TRBD2,CASSKSGTAYNEQFF,TGTGCCAGCAGCAAGAGCGGGACGGCCTACAATGAGCAGTTCTTC
TRBJ2-1,few,TRBV5-1,TRBD2,CASSLILAGGQDEQFF,TGCGCCAGCAGCCTTATACTAGCGGGAGGTCAGGATGAGCAGTTCTTC
TRBJ2-1,-,TRBV20-1,TRBD2,CSANGRNEQFF,TGCAGTGCAAACGGGAGGAATGAGCAGTTCTTC
TRBJ2-7,-,TRBV5-4,TRBD1,CASSAWDRDREHEQYF,TGTGCCAGCAGCGCGTGGGACCGGGACAGGGAACACGAGCAGTACTTC
TRBJ2-6,-,TRBV3-1/TRBV3-2,-,CASSPQSSGANVLTF,TGTGCCAGCAGCCCACAGAGCTCTGGGGCCAACGTCCTGACTTTC
TRBJ2-2,-,TRBV2,TRBD1,CASSELGQGRTGELFF,TGTGCCAGCAGTGAATTGGGACAGGGAAGAACCGGGGAGCTGTTTTTT
TRBJ1-2,-,TRBV5-1,TRBD1,CASSLAGTGSVDGYTF,TGCGCCAGCAGCTTGGCCGGGACAGGGAGTGTCGATGGCTACACCTTC
TRBJ2-2,-,TRBV28,TRBD1,CASSLRTGPSWGENTGELFF,TGTGCCAGCAGTTTACGGACAGGGCCTAGCTGGGGGGAAAACACCGGGGAGCTGTTTTTT
TRBJ2-1,few,TRBV3-1/TRBV3-2,-,CASSHERVFYNEQFF,TGTGCCAGCAGCCATGAGCGGGTTTTCTACAATGAGCAGTTCTTC
TRBJ2-7,-,TRBV6-1,-,CASRRARIDSYEQYF,TGTGCCAGCAGGCGTGCTAGAATCGACTCCTACGAGCAGTACTTC
TRBJ2-3,-,TRBV28,-,CASSLQLGLHTDTQYF,TGTGCCAGCAGTTTACAACTAGGACTCCACACAGATACGCAGTATTTT
TRBJ2-1,-,TRBV19,TRBD2,CASSERVQRGYNEQFF,TGTGCCAGTAGTGAGAGAGTCCAGCGGGGCTACAATGAGCAGTTCTTC
TRBJ2-7,-,TRBV3-1/TRBV3-2,-,CASSPSVISYEQYF,TGTGCCAGCAGCCCGAGCGTTATCTCCTACGAGCAGTACTTC
TRBJ2-5,-,TRBV11-1,-,CASSFSVRGETQYF,TGTGCCAGCAGCTTCTCCGTCAGGGGTGAGACCCAGTACTTC
TRBJ2-1,-,TRBV2,TRBD2,CASKRESGNEQFF,TGTGCCAGCAAGCGGGAGTCAGGAAATGAGCAGTTCTTC